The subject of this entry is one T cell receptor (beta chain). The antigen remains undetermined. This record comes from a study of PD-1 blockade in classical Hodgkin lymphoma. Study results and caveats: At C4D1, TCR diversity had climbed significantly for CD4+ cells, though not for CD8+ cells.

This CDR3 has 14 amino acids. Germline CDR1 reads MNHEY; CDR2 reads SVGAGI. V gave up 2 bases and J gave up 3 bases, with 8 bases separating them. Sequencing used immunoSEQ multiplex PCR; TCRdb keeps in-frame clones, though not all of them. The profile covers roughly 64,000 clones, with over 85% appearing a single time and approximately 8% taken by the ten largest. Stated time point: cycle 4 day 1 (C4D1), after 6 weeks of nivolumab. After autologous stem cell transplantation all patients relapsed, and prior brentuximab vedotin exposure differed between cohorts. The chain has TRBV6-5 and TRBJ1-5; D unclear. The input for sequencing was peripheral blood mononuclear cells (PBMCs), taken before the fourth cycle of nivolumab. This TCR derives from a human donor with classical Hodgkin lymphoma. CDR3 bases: TGTGCCAGCAGTTACAGTCAGAACAATCAGCCCCAGCATTTT. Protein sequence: CASSYSQNNQPQHF.